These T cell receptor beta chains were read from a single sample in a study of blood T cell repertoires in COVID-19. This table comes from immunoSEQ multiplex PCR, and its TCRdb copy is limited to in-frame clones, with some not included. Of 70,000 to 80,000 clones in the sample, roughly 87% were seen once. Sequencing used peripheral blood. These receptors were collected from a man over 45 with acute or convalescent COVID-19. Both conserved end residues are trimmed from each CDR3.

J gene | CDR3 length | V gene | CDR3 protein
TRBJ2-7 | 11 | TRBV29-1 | SVVSREAYEQY
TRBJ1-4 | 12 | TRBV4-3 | ASSQGRGPGELF
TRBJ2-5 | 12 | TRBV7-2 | ASTLTGGQETQY
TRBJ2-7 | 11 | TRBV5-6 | ASRRGAGYEQY
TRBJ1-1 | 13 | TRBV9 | ASSRGTGMNTEAF
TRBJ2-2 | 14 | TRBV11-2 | ASSRAGLGNTGELF
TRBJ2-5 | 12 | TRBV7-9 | ASSAPGTEETQY
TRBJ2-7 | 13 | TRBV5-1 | ASSLTAGGGYEQY
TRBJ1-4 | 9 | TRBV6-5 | ASHRGEKLF
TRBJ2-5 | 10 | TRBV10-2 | ASSDGGETQY
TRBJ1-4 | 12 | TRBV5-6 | ASSLTGGNEKLF
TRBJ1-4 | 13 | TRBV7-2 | ASSSLAATNEKLF
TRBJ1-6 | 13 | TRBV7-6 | ASSLDQGWNSPLH
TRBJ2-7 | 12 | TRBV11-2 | ASSFLGGADEQY
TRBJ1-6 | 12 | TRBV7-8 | ASSLGTPNSPLH
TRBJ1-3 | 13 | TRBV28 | ASSLQGYSGNTIY
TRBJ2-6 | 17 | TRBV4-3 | ASSQGPAGGPSGANVLT
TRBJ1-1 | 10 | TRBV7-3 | ASSEGDTEAF
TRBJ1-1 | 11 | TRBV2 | ASSAGGRAEAF
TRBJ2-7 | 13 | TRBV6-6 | ASSYSMGPGLEQY
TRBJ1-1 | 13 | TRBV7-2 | ASSHLTGAGTEAF
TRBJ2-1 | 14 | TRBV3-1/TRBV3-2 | ASSQNSGGANREQF
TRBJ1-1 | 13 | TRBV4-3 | ASSQQRGMGTEAF
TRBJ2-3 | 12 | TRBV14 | ASSPLASADTQY